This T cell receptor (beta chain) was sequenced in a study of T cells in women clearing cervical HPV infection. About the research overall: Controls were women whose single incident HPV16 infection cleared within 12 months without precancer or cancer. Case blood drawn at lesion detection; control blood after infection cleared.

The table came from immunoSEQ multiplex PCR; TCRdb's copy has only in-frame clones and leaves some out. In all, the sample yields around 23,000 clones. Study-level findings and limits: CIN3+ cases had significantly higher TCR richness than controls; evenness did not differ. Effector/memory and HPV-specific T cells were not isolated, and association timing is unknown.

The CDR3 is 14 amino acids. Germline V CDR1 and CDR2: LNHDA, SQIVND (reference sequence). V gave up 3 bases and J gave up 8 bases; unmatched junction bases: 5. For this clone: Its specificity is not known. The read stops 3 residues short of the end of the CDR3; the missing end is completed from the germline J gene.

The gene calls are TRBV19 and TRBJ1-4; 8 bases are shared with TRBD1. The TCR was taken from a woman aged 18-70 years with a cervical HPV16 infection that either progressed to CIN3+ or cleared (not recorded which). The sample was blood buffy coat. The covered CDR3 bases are TGTGCCAGTAGTATCAGGGGGCGCGGAGAAAAA. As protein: CASSIRGRGEK. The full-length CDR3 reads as CASSIRGRGEKLFF.